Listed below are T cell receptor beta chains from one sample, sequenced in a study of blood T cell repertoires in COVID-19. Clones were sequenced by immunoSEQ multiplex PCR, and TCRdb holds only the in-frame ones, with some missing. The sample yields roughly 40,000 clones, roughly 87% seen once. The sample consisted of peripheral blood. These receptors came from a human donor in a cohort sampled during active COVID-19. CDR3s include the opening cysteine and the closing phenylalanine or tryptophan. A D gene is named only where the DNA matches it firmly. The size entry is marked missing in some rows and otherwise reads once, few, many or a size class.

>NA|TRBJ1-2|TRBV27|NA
TGTGCCAGCAGTTTTTCAGGGTATGGTGGCTACACCTTC
CASSFSGYGGYTF
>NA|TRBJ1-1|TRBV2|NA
TGTGCCAGCAGCGATAGAGAAAGGAACACTGAAGCTTTCTTT
CASSDRERNTEAFF
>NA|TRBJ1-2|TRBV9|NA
TGTGCCAGCAGCGTAGGTAGCTATGGCTACACCTTC
CASSVGSYGYTF
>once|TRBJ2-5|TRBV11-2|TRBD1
TGTGCCAGCAGCCTAGGGGACAGGGGGCAAGAGACCCAGTACTTC
CASSLGDRGQETQYF
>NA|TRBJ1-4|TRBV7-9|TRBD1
TGTGCCAGCAGCTTAATTCCACAGGGGGAAAAACTGTTTTTT
CASSLIPQGEKLFF
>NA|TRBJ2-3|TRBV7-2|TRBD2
TGTGCCAGCAGCGATCAAACGGGGAGGGAGAGCACAGATACGCAGTATTTT
CASSDQTGRESTDTQYF
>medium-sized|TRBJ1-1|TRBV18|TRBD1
TGTGCCAGCTCACCAGAACCGGGACAGGGGACACTCTGGCTAAACCTTTTCTTT
CASSPEPGQGTLWLNLFF
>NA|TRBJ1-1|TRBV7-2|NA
TGTGCCAGCAGCAGAAACAGGGTTACTGAAGCTTTCTTT
CASSRNRVTEAFF
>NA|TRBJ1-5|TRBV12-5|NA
TGTGCTAGTGGTTCCCGGTTGGAGGGTCAGCCCCAGCATTTT
CASGSRLEGQPQHF
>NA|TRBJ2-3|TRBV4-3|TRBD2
TGCGCCAGCAGCGAAGTGGCTAGCGGGGGAGATACGCAGTATTTT
CASSEVASGGDTQYF
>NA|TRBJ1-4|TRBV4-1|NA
TGCGCCAGCAGACCGGGTCCAGGACTGTTAATGACTCAAGCGCCTGCTAATGAAAAACTGTTTTTT
CASRPGPGLLMTQAPANEKLFF
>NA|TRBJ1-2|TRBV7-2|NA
TGTGCCAGCAGCGACCGACAGGCCTCTTATGGCTACACCTTC
CASSDRQASYGYTF
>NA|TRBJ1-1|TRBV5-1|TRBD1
TGCGCCAGCAGCTTAACCACCGGGACAGGGGGCTCCATGAACACTGAAGCTTTCTTT
CASSLTTGTGGSMNTEAFF
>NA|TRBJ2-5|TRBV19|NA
TGTGCCAGTAGTATCCTAGGGACCCAGTACTTC
CASSILGTQYF
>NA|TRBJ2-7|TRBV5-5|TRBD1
TGTGCCAGCAGCTCCCTGGGACAGTCCTACGAGCAGTACTTC
CASSSLGQSYEQYF
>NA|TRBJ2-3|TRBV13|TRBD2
TGTGCCAGCAGCCAGACCATCGGACTAGCGGAGGTAGCAGATACGCAGTATTTT
CASSQTIGLAEVADTQYF
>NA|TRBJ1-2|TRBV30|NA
TGTGCCCGACTGGGGAGGTCCTATGGCTACACCTTC
CARLGRSYGYTF
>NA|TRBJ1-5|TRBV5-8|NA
TGTGCCAGCAGCGTTCAGGGGTATAGCAATCAGCCCCAGCATTTT
CASSVQGYSNQPQHF
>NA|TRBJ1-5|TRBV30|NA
TGTGCCTGGAGACCATTGACAGGTGACAATCAGCCCCAGCATTTT
CAWRPLTGDNQPQHF
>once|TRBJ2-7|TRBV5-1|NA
TGCGCCAGCAGCTTGGCCCTAGGTTACGAGCAGTACTTC
CASSLALGYEQYF